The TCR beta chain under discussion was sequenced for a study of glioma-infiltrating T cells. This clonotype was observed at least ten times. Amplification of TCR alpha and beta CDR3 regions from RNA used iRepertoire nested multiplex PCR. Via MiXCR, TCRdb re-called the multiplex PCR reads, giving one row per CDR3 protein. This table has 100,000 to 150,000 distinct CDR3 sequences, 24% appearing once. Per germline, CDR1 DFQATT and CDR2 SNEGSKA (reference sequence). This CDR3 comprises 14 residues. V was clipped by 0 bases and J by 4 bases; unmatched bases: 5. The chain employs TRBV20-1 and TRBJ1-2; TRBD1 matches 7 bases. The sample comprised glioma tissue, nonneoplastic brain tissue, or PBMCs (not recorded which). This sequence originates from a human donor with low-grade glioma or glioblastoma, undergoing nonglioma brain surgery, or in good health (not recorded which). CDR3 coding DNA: TGCAGTGCTAGAGATCTGACAGGGCGCTATGGCTACACCTTC. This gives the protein CSARDLTGRYGYTF.